This TCR beta chain appears in the sequencing data of a study of blood T cell repertoires in COVID-19. Study overall: Specimens from acute and convalescent COVID-19 originated in the United States, Italy and Spain. In each case, the material was cDNA or gDNA derived from T cells, B-cell-depleted T cells, or PBMCs.

Looked up from germline, CDR1 is LNHDA and CDR2 is SQIVND (reference sequence). This CDR3 has 15 amino acids. V gave up 5 bases and J gave up 8 bases; unmatched junction bases: 12. Original methodology: Reference gene primer amplification gave nucleated cell count estimates. Data came from immunoSEQ multiplex PCR; TCRdb stores just in-frame clones and leaves some out. The D gene and trimming were derived from the DNA, and the V and J assignments and clone size from that table. The table has 13,000 or so clones, around 90% seen once. The chain employs TRBV19 and TRBJ1-2; TRBD1 agrees at 9 bases. The TCR was taken from a human donor with active COVID-19. The donor label of this sample is uncertain. The sequencing input was peripheral blood. DNA of the CDR3: TGTGCCAGTAGTTTACCGGGACAGGGTCGGATAGGCTACACCTTC. Its protein product is CASSLPGQGRIGYTF.